This T cell receptor beta chain was sequenced for a study of beta chain features in type 1 diabetes. Study-level findings and limits: Fewer insertions but more deletions were seen at VDJ junctions in type 1 diabetes patients. Any PCR bias toward short templates would affect both groups alike. cDNA sequencing could over-represent cells with high TCR expression. Among patients with Type 1 diabetes, TCRB CDR3s were moderately but significantly shorter in every one of the four CD4+ subsets.

The entirety of the isolated RNA underwent reverse transcription, so expressed TCRB transcripts were sequenced. TCRdb's copy holds only in-frame clones and misses some; the assay was immunoSEQ multiplex PCR. The sample contains about 340,000 clones, about a tenth of which appear only once. On this clone itself: Its antigen remains unidentified.

The origin of this receptor is a man aged 25-40 years with type 1 diabetes. The sample was central memory CD4+ T cells from blood.

The CDR3 sequence is CASSSGQQETQYF. In nucleotides, the CDR3 is TGTGCCAGCAGCTCGGGACAACAAGAGACCCAGTACTTC. V is TRBV7-9 and J is TRBJ2-5, with D perhaps matching TRBD1 (6 bases). CDR1 is SEHNR, CDR2 FQNEAQ, per germline (reference sequence). Trimming took off 4 bases at V and 2 bases at J, with 8 bases between the two ends. The CDR3 runs to 13 residues. Filled out from reference TRBV7-9 and TRBJ2-5, the complete variable domain reads DTGVSQNPRHKITKRGQNVTFRCDPISEHNRLYWYRQTLGQGPEFLTYFQNEAQLEKSRLLSDRFSAERPKGSFSTLEIQRTEQGDSAMYLCASSSGQQETQYFGPGTRLLVL.